The entry below gives a single T cell receptor (beta chain) sequence along with its context. The antigen is not known. TCRdb's copy holds only in-frame clones and misses some; the assay was immunoSEQ multiplex PCR. This table holds about 60,000 clones, 90% to 95% found once. The data derive from a study of OX40 agonist ivuxolimab in advanced cancers. Study-level information: Patients were given ivuxolimab, an antibody that agonizes OX40 (CD134). At doses from 0.01 to 10 mg/kg, patients were given intravenous ivuxolimab every 2 weeks.

Patients with a history of autoimmune disease or on systemic immunosuppression were excluded. Study outcomes and limitations: Partial responders at 0.1-3.0 mg/kg had among the lowest clonal expansion.

CDR1 is MNHNS and CDR2 is SASEGT in the germline V gene. The CDR3 length is 11 residues. Trimming shortened V by 3 bases and J by 5 bases, and 4 bases separated the two germline ends. This receptor was identified in an adult with an advanced solid tumor such as melanoma, head and neck, liver or kidney cancer. The input for sequencing was CD4+ or CD8+ T cells sorted from blood, taken in a trial of the OX40 agonist ivuxolimab. This chain joins TRBV6-1 and TRBJ2-5; D is undetermined. CDR3 sequence: CASSDVETQYF. In DNA, the CDR3 is TGTGCCAGCAGTGATGTCGAGACCCAGTACTTC.